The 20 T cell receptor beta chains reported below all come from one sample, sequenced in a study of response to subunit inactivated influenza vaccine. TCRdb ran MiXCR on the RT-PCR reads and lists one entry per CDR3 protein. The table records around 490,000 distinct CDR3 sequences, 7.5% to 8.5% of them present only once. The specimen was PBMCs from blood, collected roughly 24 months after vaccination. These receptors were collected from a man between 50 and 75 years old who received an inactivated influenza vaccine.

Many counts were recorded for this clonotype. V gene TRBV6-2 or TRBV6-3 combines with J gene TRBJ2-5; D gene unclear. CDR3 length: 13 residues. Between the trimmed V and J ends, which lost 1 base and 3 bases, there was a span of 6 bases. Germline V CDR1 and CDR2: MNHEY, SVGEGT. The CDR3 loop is CASSYFGEETQYF. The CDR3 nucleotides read TGTGCCAGCAGTTACTTCGGAGAAGAGACCCAGTACTTC.

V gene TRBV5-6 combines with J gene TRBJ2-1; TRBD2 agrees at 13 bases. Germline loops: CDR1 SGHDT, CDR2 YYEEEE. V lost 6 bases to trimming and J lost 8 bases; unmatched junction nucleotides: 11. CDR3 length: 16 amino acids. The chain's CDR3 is CASTLPGLAGDYEQFF. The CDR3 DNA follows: TGTGCCAGCACCCTCCCCGGACTAGCGGGGGATTATGAGCAGTTCTTC.

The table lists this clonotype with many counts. CDR3 amino acids: CASSPLAGHYGYTF. The CDR3 DNA follows: TGTGCCAGCTCACCACTGGCGGGTCACTATGGCTACACCTTC. The gene calls are TRBV18 and TRBJ1-2; D remains ambiguous. Trimming removed 1 base at V and 3 bases at J, with 9 bases between. The CDR3 length is 14 residues. Per the germline V gene, CDR1 is KGHSH and CDR2 is LQKENI.

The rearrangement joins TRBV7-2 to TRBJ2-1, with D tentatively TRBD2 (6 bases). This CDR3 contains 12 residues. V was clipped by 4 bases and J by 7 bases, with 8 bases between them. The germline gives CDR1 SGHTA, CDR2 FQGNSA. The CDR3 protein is CASSSAGNEQFF. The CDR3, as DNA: TGTGCCAGCAGCTCTGCGGGGAATGAGCAGTTCTTC.

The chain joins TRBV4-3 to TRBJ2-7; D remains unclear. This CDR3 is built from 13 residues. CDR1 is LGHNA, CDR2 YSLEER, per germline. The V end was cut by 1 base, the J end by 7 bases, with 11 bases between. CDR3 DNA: TGCGCCAGCAGCCAAGGGCAGTTTGGGGAGCAGTACTTC. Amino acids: CASSQGQFGEQYF.

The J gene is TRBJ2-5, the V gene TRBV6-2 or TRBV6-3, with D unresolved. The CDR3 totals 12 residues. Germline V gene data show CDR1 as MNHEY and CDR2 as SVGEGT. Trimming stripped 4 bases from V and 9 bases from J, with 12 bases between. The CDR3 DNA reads TGTGCCAGCAGTTTTTGGGAAGGGTCCCAGTACTTC. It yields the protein CASSFWEGSQYF.

The CDR3 region has the DNA TGTGCCAGCAGCCCAAGTGGGCCACGCTCACCCCTCCACTTT. Its translation is CASSPSGPRSPLHF. This rearrangement joins TRBV7-9 to TRBJ1-6, with D unresolved. The V gene's germline CDR1 is SEHNR and CDR2 FQNEAQ (reference sequence). Deletions cut 5 bases from V and 10 bases from J, with 15 bases between. This CDR3 is 14 amino acids long.

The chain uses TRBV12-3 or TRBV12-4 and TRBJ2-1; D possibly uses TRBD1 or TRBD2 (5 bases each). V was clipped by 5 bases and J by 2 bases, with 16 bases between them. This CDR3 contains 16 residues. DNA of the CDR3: TGTGCCAGCAGTCGGGGCGGCGGGTCGGCCTACAATGAGCAGTTCTTC. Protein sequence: CASSRGGGSAYNEQFF.

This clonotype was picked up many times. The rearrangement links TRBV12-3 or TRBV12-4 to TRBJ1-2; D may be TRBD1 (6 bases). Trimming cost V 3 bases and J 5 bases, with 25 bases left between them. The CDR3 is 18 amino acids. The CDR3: CASSFSFEGHTRHYGYTF. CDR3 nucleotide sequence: TGTGCCAGCAGTTTTTCATTTGAGGGACATACGCGGCATTATGGCTACACCTTC.

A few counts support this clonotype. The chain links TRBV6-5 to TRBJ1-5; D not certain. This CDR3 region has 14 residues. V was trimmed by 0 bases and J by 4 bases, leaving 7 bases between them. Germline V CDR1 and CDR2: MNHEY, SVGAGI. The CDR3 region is CASSYSEANQPQHF. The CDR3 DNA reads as TGTGCCAGCAGTTACTCAGAGGCAAATCAGCCCCAGCATTTT.

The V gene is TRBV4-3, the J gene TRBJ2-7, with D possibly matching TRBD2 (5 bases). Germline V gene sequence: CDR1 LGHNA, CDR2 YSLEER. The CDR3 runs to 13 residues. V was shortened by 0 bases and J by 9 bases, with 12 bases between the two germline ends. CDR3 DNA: TGCGCCAGCAGCCAAGATTGGGGTAGCGCGCAGTACTTC. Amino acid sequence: CASSQDWGSAQYF.

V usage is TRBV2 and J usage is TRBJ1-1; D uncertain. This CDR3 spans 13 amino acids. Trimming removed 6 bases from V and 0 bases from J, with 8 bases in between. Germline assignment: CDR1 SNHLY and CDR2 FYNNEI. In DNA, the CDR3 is TGTGCCAGCAGATTGTCTCTGAACACTGAAGCTTTCTTT. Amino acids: CASRLSLNTEAFF.

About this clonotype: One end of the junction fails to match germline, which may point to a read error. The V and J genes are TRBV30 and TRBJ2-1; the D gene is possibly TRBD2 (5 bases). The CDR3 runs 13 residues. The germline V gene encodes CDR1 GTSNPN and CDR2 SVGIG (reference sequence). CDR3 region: CAWSGGDYSEQFF. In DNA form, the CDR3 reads TGTGCCTGGAGTGGGGGAGACTACAGTGAGCAGTTCTTC.

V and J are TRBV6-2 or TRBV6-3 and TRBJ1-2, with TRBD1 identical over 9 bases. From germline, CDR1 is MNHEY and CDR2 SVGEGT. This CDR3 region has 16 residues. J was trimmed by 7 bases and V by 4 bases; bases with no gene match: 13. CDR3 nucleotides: TGTGCCAGCAGTTTCACAGAGGGGGACAGGGATCCTGGCTACACCTTC. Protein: CASSFTEGDRDPGYTF.

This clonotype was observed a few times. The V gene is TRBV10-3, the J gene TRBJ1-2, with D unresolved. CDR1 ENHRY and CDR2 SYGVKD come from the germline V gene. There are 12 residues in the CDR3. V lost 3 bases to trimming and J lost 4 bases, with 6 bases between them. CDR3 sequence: CAISDLGYGYTF. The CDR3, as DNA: TGTGCCATCAGTGACTTGGGCTATGGCTACACCTTC.

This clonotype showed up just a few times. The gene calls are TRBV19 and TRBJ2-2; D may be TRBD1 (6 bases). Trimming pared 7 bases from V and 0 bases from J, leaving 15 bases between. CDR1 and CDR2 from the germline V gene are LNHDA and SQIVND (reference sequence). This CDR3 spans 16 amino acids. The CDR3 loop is CASTLGTGTNTGELFF. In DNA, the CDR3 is TGTGCCAGTACCTTAGGAACAGGGACGAACACCGGGGAGCTGTTTTTT.

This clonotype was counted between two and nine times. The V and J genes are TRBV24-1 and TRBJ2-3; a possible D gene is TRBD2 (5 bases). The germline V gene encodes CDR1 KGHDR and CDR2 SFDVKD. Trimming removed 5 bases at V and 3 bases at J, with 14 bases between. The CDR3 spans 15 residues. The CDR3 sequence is CATSGEGRATDTQYF. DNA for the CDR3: TGTGCCACCAGTGGTGAGGGTAGAGCGACAGATACGCAGTATTTT.

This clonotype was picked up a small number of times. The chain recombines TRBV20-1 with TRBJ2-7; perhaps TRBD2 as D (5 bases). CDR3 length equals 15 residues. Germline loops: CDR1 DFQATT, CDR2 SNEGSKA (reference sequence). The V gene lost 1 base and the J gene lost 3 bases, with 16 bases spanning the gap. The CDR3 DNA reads TGCAGTGCTAGAGGCGAAACTAGTCTGGTCTACGAGCAGTACTTC. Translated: CSARGETSLVYEQYF.

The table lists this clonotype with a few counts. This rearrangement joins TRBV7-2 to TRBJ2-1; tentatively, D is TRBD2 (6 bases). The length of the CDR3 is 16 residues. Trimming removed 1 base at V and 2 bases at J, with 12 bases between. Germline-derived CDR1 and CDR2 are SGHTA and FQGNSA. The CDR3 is CASSLVSGVTYNEQFF. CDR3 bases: TGTGCCAGCAGCTTAGTATCGGGGGTTACCTACAATGAGCAGTTCTTC.

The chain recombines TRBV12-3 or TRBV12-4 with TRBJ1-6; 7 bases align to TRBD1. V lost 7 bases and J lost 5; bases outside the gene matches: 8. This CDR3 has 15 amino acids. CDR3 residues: CASTLTGTHNSPLHF. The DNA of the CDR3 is TGTGCCAGCACCCTGACAGGGACCCATAATTCACCCCTCCACTTT.